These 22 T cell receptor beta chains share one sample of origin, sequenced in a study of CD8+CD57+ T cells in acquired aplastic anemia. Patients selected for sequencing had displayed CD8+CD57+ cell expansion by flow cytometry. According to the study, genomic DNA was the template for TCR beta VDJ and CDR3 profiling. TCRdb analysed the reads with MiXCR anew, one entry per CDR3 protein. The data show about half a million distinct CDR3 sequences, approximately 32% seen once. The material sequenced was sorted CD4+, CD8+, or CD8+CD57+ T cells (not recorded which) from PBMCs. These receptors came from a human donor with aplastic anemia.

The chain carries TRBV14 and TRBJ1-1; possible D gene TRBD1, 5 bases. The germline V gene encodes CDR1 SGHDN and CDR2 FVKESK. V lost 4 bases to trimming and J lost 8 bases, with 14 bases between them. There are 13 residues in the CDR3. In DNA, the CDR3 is TGTGCCAGCAGCCCCCGACAGAGGACGGAAGCTTTCTTT. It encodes CASSPRQRTEAFF.

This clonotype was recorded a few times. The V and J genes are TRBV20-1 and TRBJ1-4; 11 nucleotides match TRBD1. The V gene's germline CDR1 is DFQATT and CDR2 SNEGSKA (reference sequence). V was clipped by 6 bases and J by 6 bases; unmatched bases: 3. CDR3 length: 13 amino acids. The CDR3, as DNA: TGCAGTGCCTTGGGACAGGGGGATGAAAAACTGTTTTTT. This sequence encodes CSALGQGDEKLFF.

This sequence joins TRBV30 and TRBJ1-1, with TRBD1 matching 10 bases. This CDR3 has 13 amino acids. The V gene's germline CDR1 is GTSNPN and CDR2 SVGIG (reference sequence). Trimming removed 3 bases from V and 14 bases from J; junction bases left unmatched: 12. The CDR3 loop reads CAWSPRTGGKTFF. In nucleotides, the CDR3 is TGTGCCTGGAGCCCTAGGACAGGGGGGAAGACCTTCTTT.

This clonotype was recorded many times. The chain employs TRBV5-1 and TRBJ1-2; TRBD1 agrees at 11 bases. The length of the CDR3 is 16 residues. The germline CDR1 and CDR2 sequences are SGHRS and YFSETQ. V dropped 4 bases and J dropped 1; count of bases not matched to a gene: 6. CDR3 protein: CASSTGQGAINYGYTF. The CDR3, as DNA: TGCGCCAGCAGCACCGGACAGGGGGCGATTAACTATGGCTACACCTTC.

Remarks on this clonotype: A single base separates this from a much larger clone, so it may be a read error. CDR3 loop: CASQRGEQLF. Written as DNA, the CDR3 is TGTGCCAGCCAGAGGGGTGAGCAGCTCTTC. This chain uses TRBV2 with TRBJ2-1; D possibly uses TRBD1 or TRBD2 (5 bases each). The CDR3 has 10 residues. The germline CDR1 and CDR2 sequences are SNHLY and FYNNEI.

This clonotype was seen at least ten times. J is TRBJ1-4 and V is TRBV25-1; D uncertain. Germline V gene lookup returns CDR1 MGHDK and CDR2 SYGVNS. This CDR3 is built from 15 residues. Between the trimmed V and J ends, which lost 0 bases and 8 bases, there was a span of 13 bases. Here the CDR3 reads CASSEYSVEGEKLFF. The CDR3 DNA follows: TGTGCCAGCAGTGAATATTCTGTTGAGGGCGAAAAACTGTTTTTT.

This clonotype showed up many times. The CDR3 protein is CASSTGQVHTEAFF. CDR3 bases: TGTGCCAGCAGCACCGGACAGGTCCACACTGAAGCTTTCTTT. The V call is TRBV5-4, the J call TRBJ1-1, with 7 bases that match TRBD1. The CDR3 runs to 14 residues. From germline, CDR1 is SGHNT and CDR2 YYREEE (reference sequence). V lost 4 bases to trimming and J lost 3 bases; unmatched junction nucleotides: 6.

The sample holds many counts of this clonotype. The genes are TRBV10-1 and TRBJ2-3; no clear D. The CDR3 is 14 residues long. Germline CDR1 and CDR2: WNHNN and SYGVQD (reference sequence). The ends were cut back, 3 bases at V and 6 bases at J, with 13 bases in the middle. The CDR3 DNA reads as TGCGCCAGCAGTGACCAGTGGCGGTCGGATACGCAGTATTTT. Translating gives CASSDQWRSDTQYF.

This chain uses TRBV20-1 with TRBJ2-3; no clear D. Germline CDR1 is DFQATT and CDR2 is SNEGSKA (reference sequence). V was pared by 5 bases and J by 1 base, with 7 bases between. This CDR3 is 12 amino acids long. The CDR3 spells CSAPGRTDTQYF. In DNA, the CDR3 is TGCAGTGCTCCAGGTCGCACAGATACGCAGTATTTT.

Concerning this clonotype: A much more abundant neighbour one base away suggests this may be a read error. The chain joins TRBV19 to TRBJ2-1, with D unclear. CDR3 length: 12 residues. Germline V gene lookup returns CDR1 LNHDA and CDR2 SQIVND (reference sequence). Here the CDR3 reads CTSSIGSDEQFF. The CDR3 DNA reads TGTACCAGTAGTATAGGGTCGGATGAGCAGTTCTTC.

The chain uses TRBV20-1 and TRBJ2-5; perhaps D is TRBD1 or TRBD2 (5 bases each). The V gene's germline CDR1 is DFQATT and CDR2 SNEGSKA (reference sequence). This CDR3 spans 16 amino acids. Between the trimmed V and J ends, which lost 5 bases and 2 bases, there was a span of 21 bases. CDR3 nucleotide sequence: TGCAGTGCTGAGGGGTCCAGCCGGTCGTTACAAGAGACCCAGTACTTC. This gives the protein CSAEGSSRSLQETQYF.

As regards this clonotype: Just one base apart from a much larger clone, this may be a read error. The CDR3 protein is CSPATVRTDNSPLHF. The CDR3 DNA reads as TGCAGTCCGGCTACCGTTAGGACAGATAATTCACCCCTCCACTTT. The chain is built from TRBV20-1 and TRBJ1-6; D may be TRBD1 (6 bases). From germline, CDR1 is DFQATT and CDR2 SNEGSKA (reference sequence). The V end lost 8 bases, the J end lost 5 bases, and 19 bases lay between the germline ends. The CDR3 runs 15 residues.

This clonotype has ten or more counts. CDR3 coding DNA: TGTGCCAGCAGCGTCGGGACTAGCGAGACCCTAGGGGAGCAGTACTTC. Translated: CASSVGTSETLGEQYF. The J gene is TRBJ2-7, the V gene TRBV7-6, with 10 bases lining up with TRBD2. The junction had 14 bases not matched to a gene; V was cut back by 5 bases and J by 7 bases. The V gene's germline CDR1 is SGHVS and CDR2 FNYEAQ. The CDR3 runs to 16 residues.

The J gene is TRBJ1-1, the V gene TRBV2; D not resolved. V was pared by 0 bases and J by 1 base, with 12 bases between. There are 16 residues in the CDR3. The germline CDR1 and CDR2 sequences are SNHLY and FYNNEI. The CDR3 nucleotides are TGTGCCAGCAGTGAAGCGCTAAACCAACCGAACACTGAAGCTTTCTTT. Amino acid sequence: CASSEALNQPNTEAFF.

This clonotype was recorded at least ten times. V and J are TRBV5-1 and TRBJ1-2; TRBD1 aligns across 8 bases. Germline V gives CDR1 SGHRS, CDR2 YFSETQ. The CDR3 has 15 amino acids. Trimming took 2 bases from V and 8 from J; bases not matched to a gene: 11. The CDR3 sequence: CASSFLLTGEDGYTF. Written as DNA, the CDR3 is TGCGCCAGCAGCTTCCTCCTGACAGGGGAAGACGGCTACACCTTC.

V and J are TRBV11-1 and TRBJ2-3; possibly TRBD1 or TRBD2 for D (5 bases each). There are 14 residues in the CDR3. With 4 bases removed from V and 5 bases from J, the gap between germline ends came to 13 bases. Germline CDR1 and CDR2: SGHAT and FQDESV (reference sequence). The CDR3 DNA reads TGTGCCAGCAGCTCCCGGGACCCCCTAGATACGCAGTATTTT. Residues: CASSSRDPLDTQYF.

For the CDR3, the DNA is TGTGCCAGCAGTTGGGACAGGGTTCAGCCCCAGCATTTT. This codes for CASSWDRVQPQHF. The rearrangement uses TRBV2 and TRBJ1-5, with 9 bases lining up with TRBD1. Germline V gene lookup returns CDR1 SNHLY and CDR2 FYNNEI. Unmatched junction bases numbered 2, after V lost 5 bases and J lost 6 bases. The CDR3 totals 13 residues.

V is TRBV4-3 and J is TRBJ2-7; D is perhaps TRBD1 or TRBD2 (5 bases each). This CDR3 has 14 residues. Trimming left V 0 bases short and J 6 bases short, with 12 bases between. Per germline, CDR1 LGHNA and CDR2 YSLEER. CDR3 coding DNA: TGCGCCAGCAGCCAAGAAGTGGGTGGGGGCGAGCAGTACTTC. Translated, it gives CASSQEVGGGEQYF.

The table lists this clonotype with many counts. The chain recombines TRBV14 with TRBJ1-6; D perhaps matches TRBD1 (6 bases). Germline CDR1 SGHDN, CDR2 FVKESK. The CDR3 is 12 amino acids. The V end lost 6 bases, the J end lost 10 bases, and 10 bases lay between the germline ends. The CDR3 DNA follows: TGTGCCAGCAGTACAGGGCACTCACCCCTCCACTTT. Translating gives CASSTGHSPLHF.

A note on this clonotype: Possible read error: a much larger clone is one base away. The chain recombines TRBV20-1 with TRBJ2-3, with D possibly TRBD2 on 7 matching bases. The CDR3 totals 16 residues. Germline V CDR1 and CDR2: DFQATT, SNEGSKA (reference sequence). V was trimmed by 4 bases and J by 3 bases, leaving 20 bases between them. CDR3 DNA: TGCAGTGCTACTCAGGCCATAGGGGGAGGGACAGATACGCAGTATTTT. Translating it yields CSATQAIGGGTDTQYF.

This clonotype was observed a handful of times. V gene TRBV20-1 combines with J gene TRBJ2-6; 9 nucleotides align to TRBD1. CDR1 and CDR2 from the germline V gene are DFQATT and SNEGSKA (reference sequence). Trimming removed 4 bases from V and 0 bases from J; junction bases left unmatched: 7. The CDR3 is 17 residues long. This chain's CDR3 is CSATQTGGDSGANVLTF. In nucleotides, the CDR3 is TGCAGTGCTACTCAGACAGGGGGTGACTCTGGGGCCAACGTCCTGACTTTC.

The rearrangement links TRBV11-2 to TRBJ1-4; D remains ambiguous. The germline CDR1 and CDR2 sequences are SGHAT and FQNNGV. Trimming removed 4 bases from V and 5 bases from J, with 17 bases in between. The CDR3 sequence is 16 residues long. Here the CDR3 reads CASSYNSGNWNEKLFF. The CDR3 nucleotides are TGTGCCAGCAGCTATAACTCCGGGAATTGGAATGAAAAACTGTTTTTT. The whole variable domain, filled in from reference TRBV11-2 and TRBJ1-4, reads EAGVAQSPRYKIIEKRQSVAFWCNPISGHATLYWYQQILGQGPKLLIQFQNNGVVDDSQLPKDRFSAERLKGVDSTLKIQPAKLEDSAVYLCASSYNSGNWNEKLFFGSGTQLSVL.